The 27 T cell receptor beta chains below were found in one sample sequenced in a study of CD8 T cells in ankylosing spondylitis. TCRdb redid the calling of the 5' RACE reads with MiXCR, one entry per CDR3 protein. Of fewer than 250,000 distinct CDR3 sequences listed, about a quarter are singletons. Sequenced sample: blood, either unsorted or a sorted T cell fraction (not recorded which). Receptor source: a male donor with ankylosing spondylitis or in good health (not recorded which).

The V and J genes are TRBV9 and TRBJ2-3, with 10 bases lining up with TRBD2. The CDR3 has 15 residues. Germline trimming cut 3 bases from V and 6 bases from J; bases unmatched to any gene: 7. Germline V CDR1 and CDR2: SGDLS, YYNGEE. CDR3 in amino acids: CASSDLAGVTDTQYF. CDR3 coding DNA: TGTGCCAGCAGCGACCTAGCGGGAGTTACGGATACGCAGTATTTT.

This clonotype was detected many times. This rearrangement joins TRBV20-1 to TRBJ2-1; tentative D call: TRBD1 (6 bases). The V end was cut by 5 bases, the J end by 8 bases, with 16 bases between. The CDR3 runs 13 residues. CDR1 is DFQATT, CDR2 SNEGSKA, per germline (reference sequence). The chain's CDR3 is CSAGANRDDEQFF. The CDR3 DNA is TGCAGTGCTGGGGCTAACAGGGATGATGAGCAGTTCTTC.

In its sample, this clonotype was seen many times. The J gene is TRBJ2-2, the V gene TRBV7-8; D is possibly TRBD2 (5 bases). Germline-derived CDR1 and CDR2 are SGHVS and FQNEAQ. The CDR3 runs to 14 residues. Trimming took 3 bases from V and 7 from J, leaving 12 bases between them. This CDR3 is CASSFETRDGELFF. CDR3 bases: TGTGCCAGCAGCTTCGAAACTAGGGACGGGGAGCTGTTTTTT.

As for this clonotype: A much larger clone differs by one base, so this may be a read error. The chain has TRBV12-3 or TRBV12-4 and TRBJ1-5; 10 bases are shared with TRBD1. Trimming cost V 5 bases and J 7 bases; bases outside gene matches: 8. The CDR3 length is 15 residues. The CDR3 is CASSPTGGSGQPQHF. The CDR3 DNA reads as TGTGCCAGCAGTCCGACAGGGGGCTCGGGCCAGCCCCAGCATTTT.

This clonotype has a handful of counts. The chain recombines TRBV6-1 with TRBJ2-1, with 9 bases lining up with TRBD1. CDR1 MNHNS and CDR2 SASEGT come from the germline V gene. The CDR3 runs to 15 residues. V trimming: 3 bases; J trimming: 3 bases; junction bases outside the gene matches: 3. CDR3 sequence (DNA): TGTGCCAGCAGTGAGGACAGGGGAGACTACAATGAGCAGTTCTTC. This codes for CASSEDRGDYNEQFF.

This clonotype was found many times. The rearrangement joins TRBV5-1 to TRBJ2-7, with 7 bases fitting TRBD2. V lost 4 bases, J lost 1 base, and 11 bases stayed unmatched. Per the germline V gene, CDR1 is SGHRS and CDR2 is YFSETQ. This CDR3 region has 16 residues. CDR3 bases: TGCGCCAGCAGCCGAGCCGGGACTAAATCATCCTACGAGCAGTACTTC. Protein product: CASSRAGTKSSYEQYF.

This rearrangement joins TRBV29-1 to TRBJ1-3; unclear D gene. Germline CDR1 reads SQVTM; CDR2 reads ANQGSEA. This CDR3 spans 13 amino acids. V was shortened by 5 bases and J by 0 bases, with 8 bases between the two germline ends. CDR3 amino acids: CSVTDNSGNTIYF. Here the CDR3 DNA reads TGCAGCGTTACAGATAACTCTGGAAACACCATATATTTT.

The table lists this clonotype with many counts. The chain combines TRBV18 with TRBJ2-5; D is uncertain. V was cut by 0 bases and J by 5 bases, with 13 bases left in between. Germline values: CDR1 KGHSH, CDR2 LQKENI. This CDR3 has 15 amino acids. CDR3 sequence reads: CASSPPSSRAETQYF. The CDR3 region has the DNA TGTGCCAGCTCACCACCTTCATCAAGGGCTGAGACCCAGTACTTC.

This clonotype came up a few times. The rearrangement uses TRBV29-1 and TRBJ1-1; a possible D gene is TRBD1 (5 bases). V lost 5 bases and J lost 3, with 16 bases in between. This CDR3 has 14 amino acids. Germline lookup yields CDR1 SQVTM and CDR2 ANQGSEA. CDR3 DNA: TGCAGCGTTACGGGACTGAGGATGGACACTGAAGCTTTCTTT. Amino acids: CSVTGLRMDTEAFF.

Ten or more counts support this clonotype. V gene TRBV4-1 combines with J gene TRBJ2-7; TRBD1 matches at 8 bases. CDR3 length: 17 residues. Losses at the gene ends were 1 base for V and 5 bases for J; bases not matched to a gene: 13. Germline assignment: CDR1 MGHRA and CDR2 YSYEKL. CDR3 in amino acids: CASSQVFSSRGLNEQYF. DNA of the CDR3: TGCGCCAGCAGCCAAGTGTTTTCTAGCAGGGGGCTTAACGAGCAGTACTTC.

This clonotype was seen ten or more times. The chain employs TRBV11-2 and TRBJ1-1; 7 nucleotides match TRBD1. V was clipped by 4 bases and J by 5 bases; unmatched bases: 7. Germline assignment: CDR1 SGHAT and CDR2 FQNNGV. The CDR3 covers 14 residues. CDR3 loop: CASSWDSGGTEAFF. The CDR3 nucleotides are TGTGCCAGCAGCTGGGACAGTGGGGGGACTGAAGCTTTCTTT.

This clonotype turned up a few times. The V and J genes are TRBV4-1 and TRBJ2-1; D possibly uses TRBD1 or TRBD2 (7 bases each). This CDR3 is built from 16 residues. Germline CDR1 MGHRA, CDR2 YSYEKL. With 4 bases removed from V and 5 bases from J, the gap between germline ends came to 18 bases. The CDR3: CASSPRGREFNNEQFF. The CDR3 nucleotides are TGCGCCAGCAGCCCAAGGGGGCGGGAGTTCAACAATGAGCAGTTCTTC.

This clonotype was seen a few times. CDR3 sequence reads: CSATARVSYEQYF. DNA for the CDR3: TGCAGTGCTACTGCTAGGGTCTCCTACGAGCAGTACTTC. The chain employs TRBV20-1 and TRBJ2-7; D uncertain. CDR1 DFQATT and CDR2 SNEGSKA come from the germline V gene (reference sequence). V lost 4 bases and J 0 bases, leaving 10 bases between the germline ends. This CDR3 spans 13 amino acids.

This clonotype came up many times. The rearrangement uses TRBV4-2 and TRBJ2-1; TRBD2 matches 8 bases. Germline V CDR1 and CDR2: LGHNA, YNFKEQ. V was pared by 6 bases and J by 0 bases, with 4 bases of the junction left unmatched. The CDR3 runs to 15 residues. CDR3 protein: CASRTSASSYNEQFF. DNA of the CDR3: TGTGCCAGCAGGACTAGCGCGAGCTCCTACAATGAGCAGTTCTTC.

This clonotype was counted many times. J is TRBJ2-4 and V is TRBV20-1; 8 bases are shared with TRBD2. CDR3 length: 15 amino acids. CDR1 and CDR2 from the germline V gene are DFQATT and SNEGSKA (reference sequence). V dropped 3 bases and J dropped 4; count of bases not matched to a gene: 8. The CDR3 here is CSASSGAGEKNIQYF. CDR3 sequence (DNA): TGCAGTGCTAGCTCCGGAGCGGGAGAGAAAAACATTCAGTACTTC.

J is TRBJ2-2 and V is TRBV27; D is perhaps TRBD2 (5 bases). This CDR3 has 16 residues. V was clipped by 6 bases and J by 6 bases, with 20 bases between them. Germline-derived CDR1 and CDR2 are MNHEY and SMNVEV (reference sequence). The CDR3 here is CASSNLGLGQAGELFF. The CDR3 nucleotides read TGTGCCAGCAGCAACCTAGGACTGGGTCAGGCCGGGGAGCTGTTTTTT.

This clonotype was observed at least ten times. The chain recombines TRBV5-6 with TRBJ1-4, with 8 bases that match TRBD1. Trimming removed 4 bases from V and 8 bases from J; junction bases left unmatched: 10. This CDR3 contains 15 residues. Germline V CDR1 and CDR2: SGHDT, YYEEEE. CDR3 DNA sequence: TGTGCCAGCAGCCTGCCGACAGGGGCGATCGAAAAACTGTTTTTT. This translates into CASSLPTGAIEKLFF.

This clonotype was seen a handful of times. This chain uses TRBV20-1 with TRBJ1-6; no definite D call. The CDR3 extends over 13 amino acids. Germline lookup yields CDR1 DFQATT and CDR2 SNEGSKA (reference sequence). The germline V and J ends were trimmed by 0 bases and 8 bases, with 8 bases remaining between them. The CDR3 reads CSARDRGDSPLHF. CDR3 DNA sequence: TGCAGTGCTAGAGATCGCGGTGATTCACCCCTCCACTTT.

The rearrangement links TRBV20-1 to TRBJ2-3; 11 nucleotides match TRBD1. The germline gives CDR1 DFQATT, CDR2 SNEGSKA (reference sequence). With V trimmed by 4 bases and J by 2 bases, 8 bases remained unmatched. The CDR3 runs 16 residues. CDR3 amino acids: CSANPRDRGSTDTQYF. CDR3 nucleotides: TGCAGTGCTAATCCCCGGGACAGGGGGTCCACAGATACGCAGTATTTT.

This sequence joins TRBV20-1 and TRBJ2-4; no clear D gene. V lost 6 bases to trimming and J lost 3 bases, with 18 bases between them. Germline assignment: CDR1 DFQATT and CDR2 SNEGSKA (reference sequence). This CDR3 is built from 15 residues. The DNA for the CDR3 is TGCAGTGCGACCTTTCCCCGGTTGGGCAAAAACATTCAGTACTTC. This codes for CSATFPRLGKNIQYF.

This clonotype was seen repeatedly, ten times or more. J is TRBJ2-5 and V is TRBV20-1; maybe TRBD1 (6 bases). V lost 1 base to trimming and J lost 5 bases, with 17 bases between them. This CDR3 comprises 15 residues. From germline, CDR1 is DFQATT and CDR2 SNEGSKA (reference sequence). CDR3 coding DNA: TGCAGTGCTAGAGCCGCTCAGGGGCGAGTGGAGACCCAGTACTTC. Translation gives CSARAAQGRVETQYF.

This clonotype was recorded at least ten times. The chain has TRBV21-1 and TRBJ1-2; the D call of TRBD1 is as the table states it, not checked on the DNA. TRBV21-1 corresponds to a pseudogene. This CDR3 is built from 15 residues. CDR3 nucleotide sequence: TGTGCCAGGGGGACAGCCGGCAGAAAGAACTATGGCTACACCTTC. Encoded protein: CARGTAGRKNYGYTF.

This clonotype has only a few counts. This chain connects TRBV20-1 to TRBJ2-7; D uncertain. The germline V gene encodes CDR1 DFQATT and CDR2 SNEGSKA (reference sequence). The CDR3 length is 13 residues. V lost 1 base, J lost 0 bases, and 7 bases lay in between. This CDR3 reads CSARALISYEQYF. The CDR3 nucleotides read TGCAGTGCTAGAGCCTTGATCTCCTACGAGCAGTACTTC.

This clonotype was counted many times. This chain joins TRBV7-2 and TRBJ2-2; TRBD1 matches 10 bases. This CDR3 comprises 16 residues. Germline-derived CDR1 and CDR2 are SGHTA and FQGNSA. J lost 4 bases, V lost 5 bases, and 7 bases had no gene match. The CDR3 sequence is CASSEPGTGVTGELFF. DNA for the CDR3: TGTGCCAGCAGCGAGCCAGGGACAGGGGTCACCGGGGAGCTGTTTTTT.

This clonotype was recorded a few times. V gene TRBV4-2 combines with J gene TRBJ1-2; D is uncertain. The CDR3 loop spans 14 amino acids. Looked up from germline, CDR1 is LGHNA and CDR2 is YNFKEQ. Trimming took 10 bases from V and 6 from J, leaving 21 bases between them. In nucleotides, the CDR3 is TGTGCCATGGGCCCCGGGCCGACGGGCGATGGCTACACCTTC. Translated, it gives CAMGPGPTGDGYTF.

The rearrangement joins TRBV2 to TRBJ2-5, with unresolved D. The end of the DNA aligns better with TRBJ2-1, so the J call may be wrong. The germline V gene encodes CDR1 SNHLY and CDR2 FYNNEI. The CDR3 extends over 11 amino acids. This chain's CDR3 is CASSVSETQFF. The CDR3 DNA reads TGTGCCAGCAGTGTTTCAGAGACCCAGTTCTTC.

This clonotype was seen a few times. V and J are TRBV20-1 and TRBJ2-1, with 8 bases fitting TRBD2. The junction had 4 bases not matched to a gene; V was cut back by 6 bases and J by 0 bases. The germline V gene has CDR1 DFQATT and CDR2 SNEGSKA (reference sequence). This CDR3 is built from 14 residues. The CDR3 protein is CSAERESSYNEQFF. CDR3 sequence (DNA): TGCAGTGCCGAGCGGGAGAGCTCCTACAATGAGCAGTTCTTC.